The rows below give T cell receptor beta chains drawn from one sample of a study of response to subunit inactivated influenza vaccine. TCRdb recomputed calls from the RT-PCR reads with MiXCR, one row per CDR3 protein. The table shows about 650,000 distinct CDR3 sequences, with 15% to 18% occurring only once. This sample comprised PBMCs from blood, obtained roughly 13 days after vaccination. Receptor source: a man aged 45 to 65 who received an inactivated influenza vaccine. The CDR3 runs from the conserved cysteine through the conserved F or W. The D gene is left open where the match is weak. A clone size is listed for some rows: how often the clone was seen (once, few, many), or a class if it is expanded.

v_gene	j_gene	abundance	d_gene	CDR3nt	CDR3aa
TRBV6-2/TRBV6-3	TRBJ2-7	NA	NA	TGTGCCAGCAGAAATGAGGACAGCCCCTCCTACGAGCAGTACTTC	CASRNEDSPSYEQYF
TRBV29-1	TRBJ2-3	NA	NA	TGCAGCGTTGAACCCCGGAGTACCGGAAACGAGCAGTATTTT	CSVEPRSTGNEQYF
TRBV9	TRBJ2-3	few	NA	TGTGCCAGCAGCGTAGAGGAGGGGTTCACAGATACGCAGTATTTT	CASSVEEGFTDTQYF
TRBV5-5	TRBJ2-1	NA	TRBD2	TGTGCCAGCAGCCCGGGGGGACTAGCGGAAACCACCTCGGAGTTCTTC	CASSPGGLAETTSEFF
TRBV9	TRBJ2-5	NA	TRBD2	TGTGCCAGCAGCGTAGGGACTAGCGGGGGACCCCAAGAGACCCAGTACTTC	CASSVGTSGGPQETQYF
TRBV12-3/TRBV12-4	TRBJ2-7	NA	NA	TGTGCCAGCAGTCGTGGACTGCTCCATTACGAGCAGTACTTC	CASSRGLLHYEQYF
TRBV7-8	TRBJ2-1	few	TRBD1	TGTGCCAGCAGACCGGGACAGGGGTCCAATGAGCAGTTCTTC	CASRPGQGSNEQFF
TRBV5-1	TRBJ2-5	NA	TRBD1	TGCGCCAGCAGCTTGGCCCAGGACAGGGGGCGAGTCGGACTGGAGACCCAGTACTTC	CASSLAQDRGRVGLETQYF
TRBV20-1	TRBJ2-3	NA	TRBD2	TGCAGTGCTTTAAGCGGGGGGCAGTATTTT	CSALSGGQYF
TRBV30	TRBJ2-3	few	NA	TGTGCCTGGAGTAGAGGGAGCACAGATACGCAGTATTTT	CAWSRGSTDTQYF
TRBV6-2/TRBV6-3	TRBJ2-1	few	TRBD1	TGTGCCAGCAGTTACTCAAGGGACAGGGGGTCCTCTCTGGACAATGAGCAGTTCTTC	CASSYSRDRGSSLDNEQFF
TRBV5-1	TRBJ2-2	few	TRBD2	TGCGCCAGCAGCTTGGGGACTAGGACCAACGCCGGGGAGCTGTTTTTT	CASSLGTRTNAGELFF
TRBV25-1	TRBJ1-6	few	NA	TGTGCCAGCAGTGACTCAAATTCACCCCTCCACTTT	CASSDSNSPLHF
TRBV7-2	TRBJ2-7	NA	NA	TGTGCCAGCAGCTCTAGCTCACGGTACGAGCAGTACTTC	CASSSSSRYEQYF
TRBV18	TRBJ1-3	NA	TRBD1	TGTGCCAGCTCACCGACCGGGACAGGGGAAAACACCATATATTTT	CASSPTGTGENTIYF
TRBV28	TRBJ2-2	few	TRBD2	TGTGCCAGCAGTTCCCCGGGGGGAGGGACCGGGGAGCTGTTTTTT	CASSSPGGGTGELFF
TRBV24-1	TRBJ1-2	few	NA	TGTGCCACCAGTCCGGCCGTGGTGACCTATGGCTACACCTTC	CATSPAVVTYGYTF
TRBV15	TRBJ2-7	few	TRBD1	TGTGCCACCAGCAGAGAAGGGACAGGGAACGAGCAGTACTTC	CATSREGTGNEQYF
TRBV9	TRBJ2-1	few	TRBD2	TGTGCCAGCAGCCAGAGGGGGCCCTCGACTAGCGGAATTTACAATGAGCAGTTCTTC	CASSQRGPSTSGIYNEQFF
TRBV5-1	TRBJ2-1	NA	TRBD1	TGCGCCAGCAGCCAGGGACAGAACTCCTACAATGAGCAGTTCTTC	CASSQGQNSYNEQFF
TRBV7-2	TRBJ2-1	few	NA	TGTGCCAGCAGCTTGTACGGGCTAAATGAGCAGTTCTTC	CASSLYGLNEQFF
TRBV24-1	TRBJ1-5	NA	NA	TGTGCCACCAGTGGACTTGGTACGGTTCAGCCCCAGCATTTT	CATSGLGTVQPQHF
TRBV20-1	TRBJ2-1	NA	TRBD1	TGCAGTGCTCCCGACAGGGCCCTCAATGAGCAGTTCTTC	CSAPDRALNEQFF
TRBV7-2	TRBJ2-3	NA	NA	TGTGCCAGCAGCTTGCAGGCGACAGATACGCAGTATTTT	CASSLQATDTQYF
TRBV12-3/TRBV12-4	TRBJ2-2	NA	TRBD2	TGTGCCAGCAGTTGGACTAGCGAGGCCGGGGAGCTGTTTTTT	CASSWTSEAGELFF
TRBV20-1	TRBJ2-7	few	NA	TGCAGTGCTAGCGGGACTGCCTACGAGCAGTACTTC	CSASGTAYEQYF
TRBV7-2	TRBJ1-4	NA	NA	TGTGCCAGCAGCTTAGCGATGGGGGGACGTGGTGAAAAACTGTTTTTT	CASSLAMGGRGEKLFF
TRBV20-1	TRBJ2-1	NA	TRBD2	TGCAGTGCGATCCCCCCTAGCGGGGGGGGGTCCTCGTACTTC	CSAIPPSGGGSSYF
TRBV5-1	TRBJ2-2	few	NA	TGCGCCAGCAGCTTAGACGGGAACGCCGGGGAGCTGTTTTTT	CASSLDGNAGELFF